These 5 T cell receptor beta chains were sequenced from one sample in a study of T cell responses to AZD1222 COVID-19 vaccine (TCRdb year 2021). Library method: the immunoSEQ multiplex PCR assay. TCRdb limited this immuneACCESS table to in-frame rearrangements with V and J called. A share of clones is missing; checked studies link under half to unresolved V genes, and the rest is unexplained. In this sample the table shows 75,000 to 90,000 clones, approximately 85% of which occur a single time. Clones ranked in the top ten supply 3.4% of the sample. The label giving this sample's time point can be read as: about 28 days (+/-7) after the second vaccine dose. This specimen was peripheral blood, taken 28 days after the second AZD1222 dose. Receptor source: an adult who received the AZD1222 COVID-19 vaccine.

The sample holds a few counts of this clone. The gene calls are TRBV10-1 and TRBJ1-1; maybe TRBD1 (6 bases). Germline V lookup: CDR1 WNHNN, CDR2 SYGVQD (reference sequence). The CDR3 has 14 residues. The germline V and J ends were trimmed by 1 base and 4 bases, with 10 bases remaining between them. CDR3 region: CASSEYEGGTEAFF. CDR3 nucleotides: TGCGCCAGCAGTGAGTATGAAGGGGGCACTGAAGCTTTCTTT.

This clone was found a few times. The rearrangement uses TRBV14 and TRBJ2-2; D is ambiguous. From germline, CDR1 is SGHDN and CDR2 FVKESK. Trimming took off 5 bases at V and 1 base at J, with 17 bases between the two ends. The CDR3 has 17 residues. Here the CDR3 reads CASSSFKRTENTGELFF. The DNA for the CDR3 is TGTGCCAGCAGCTCCTTTAAAAGGACGGAGAACACCGGGGAGCTGTTTTTT.

The rearrangement uses TRBV15 and TRBJ2-1; the match to TRBD2 covers 9 bases. Germline assignment: CDR1 LNHNV and CDR2 YYDKDF (reference sequence). With V trimmed by 5 bases and J by 5 bases, 7 bases remained unmatched. There are 15 residues in the CDR3. The CDR3 DNA follows: TGTGCCACCAGCGTTAGCGGCGGGGGGGACAATGAGCAGTTCTTC. Encoded protein: CATSVSGGGDNEQFF.

The chain is built from TRBV6-5 and TRBJ1-1; D unresolved. V dropped 0 bases and J dropped 3 bases, with 2 bases sitting between them. Germline values: CDR1 MNHEY, CDR2 SVGAGI. The CDR3 is 12 amino acids. The chain's CDR3 is CASSYSDTEAFF. The CDR3 nucleotides read TGTGCCAGCAGTTACTCGGACACTGAAGCTTTCTTT.

This sequence joins TRBV6-1 and TRBJ2-7; D possibly corresponds to TRBD1 (5 bases). This CDR3 comprises 13 residues. Germline V gives CDR1 MNHNS, CDR2 SASEGT. The V end was cut by 2 bases, the J end by 3 bases, with 8 bases between. The CDR3 spells CASSETRGYEQYF. The CDR3 region has the DNA TGTGCCAGCAGTGAAACAAGGGGCTACGAGCAGTACTTC.